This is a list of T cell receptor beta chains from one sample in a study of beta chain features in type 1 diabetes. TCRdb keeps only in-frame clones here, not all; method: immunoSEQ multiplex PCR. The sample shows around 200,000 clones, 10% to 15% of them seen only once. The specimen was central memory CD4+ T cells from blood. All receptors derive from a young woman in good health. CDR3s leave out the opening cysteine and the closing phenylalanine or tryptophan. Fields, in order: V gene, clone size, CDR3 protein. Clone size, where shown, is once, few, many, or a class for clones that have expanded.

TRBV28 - ASRTSGGRTDTQY
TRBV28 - ASSLGQSSYEQY
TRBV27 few ASTSRTSGRSNEQF
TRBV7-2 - ASRLTSITGELF
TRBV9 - ASSVSTAYSYEQY
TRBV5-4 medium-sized ASSLRLAGLGETQY
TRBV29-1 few SVEGATLSYNEQF
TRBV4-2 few ASSFRQGNTEAF
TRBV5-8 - ASSLAQGWQY
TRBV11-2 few ASSLDRQVKQPQH
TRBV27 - ASSSPTTGSEQY
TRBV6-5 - ASSRRDRGNQPQH
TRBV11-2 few ASSLDWALATQF
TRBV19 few ASSIRERITDTQY
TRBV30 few AWSTGTAGAGELF
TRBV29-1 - SVATGTNYGYT
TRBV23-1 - ASSQRGSSYEQY
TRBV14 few ASSQSSVGQY
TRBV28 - ASTLGQGTYSNQPQH
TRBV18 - ASSPGGGEETQY
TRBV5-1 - ASRGTANTEAF
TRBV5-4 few ASSFKTSGSYNEQF
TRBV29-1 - SVERPSSYEQY
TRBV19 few ASSMSSQETQY
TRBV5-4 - ASSLPGLAGGGEQY
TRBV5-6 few ASSLSGGLGYT
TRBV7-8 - ASSLLQGLTEAF
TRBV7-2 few ASSLARGGAF
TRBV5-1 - ASSLLRAGYEQY
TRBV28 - ASRPTGANQPQH
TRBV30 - AFVAGEGVTQY
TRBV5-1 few ASSADRDPTDTQY
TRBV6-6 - ASTPSTGYSNQPQH
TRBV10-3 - AISGTGTENYEQY
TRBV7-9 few ASSAPGLAQNEQF
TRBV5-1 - ASSGGQGTYGYT
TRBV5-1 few ASSLVQGGTGELF
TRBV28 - ASSALGLERGDWEQF
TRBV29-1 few SVDRWKREGNTDTQY
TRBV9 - ASSGGQGAGGTYEQY
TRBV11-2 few ASSFQRELGELF
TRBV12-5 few ASALSGSNTQY
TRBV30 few AWSVLAEAF
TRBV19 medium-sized ASSILGTSGTYEQY
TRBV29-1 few SALTGHRNTEAF
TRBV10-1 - ASSEGQGRITEAF
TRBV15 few ATSATGQSYEQY
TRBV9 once ASSVMSGGGEGDGQF
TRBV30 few AWSRGAGWGYT
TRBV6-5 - ASSDRANQPQH
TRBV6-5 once ASSTGHRGVQPQH
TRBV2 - ASNPRLSSYEQY
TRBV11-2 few ASSPYRDYGYT
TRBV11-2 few ASSQMTGASTDTQY